This T cell receptor (beta chain) was captured in a study of cytomegalovirus exposure and HLA in healthy donors. Broader study findings: In a later analysis, V- and J-gene trimming of beta chains associated with a DCLRE1C missense variant, replicated independently. Beyond CMV serostatus, there was no information to go on about immune exposure. As was reported, the HLA-A and HLA-B alleles of most subjects were accurately predicted from TCR beta sequences.

This CDR3 is built from 13 residues. Per the germline V gene, CDR1 is SEHNR and CDR2 is FQNEAQ (reference sequence). After removal of 1 base from V and 8 bases from J, the junction contained 4 bases not matched to a gene. When sampled, the donors appeared nominally healthy, though they likely had unrecorded immune exposures. Note on this clone: Antigen: not known.

The PCR employed 60 Vbeta primers together with 13 Jbeta primers. This table comes from immunoSEQ multiplex PCR, and its TCRdb copy is limited to in-frame clones, with some not included. The table includes fewer than 85,000 clones, roughly 74% detected once. Sample: PBMCs. The TCR originated in a man aged 40-49 years in good health and CMV-seronegative. The chain couples TRBV7-9 to TRBJ1-1; 7 bases are shared with TRBD1. The CDR3, as DNA: TGTGCCAGCAGCTTAGTGGCGGGACAGGAAGCTTTCTTT. It is translated as CASSLVAGQEAFF.